This entry is about one T cell receptor (beta chain). Germline CDR1 and CDR2: LNHDA and SQIVND (reference sequence). The CDR3 extends over 14 amino acids. V was clipped by 5 bases and J by 5 bases; unmatched bases: 6. This sample is drawn from a study of blood T cell repertoires in COVID-19. Looking at the study overall: Both acute and convalescent COVID-19 samples were obtained from the United States, Italy and Spain. T cells, B-cell-depleted T cells, or PBMCs provided the cDNA or gDNA that served as material.

In the authors' methods: For nucleated cells, counts were estimated from reference gene primer amplification. Using immunoSEQ multiplex PCR, the repertoire was profiled, and TCRdb retains in-frame clones only, with some absent. The DNA gave D and trimming, while V, J and clone size come from that table. The data hold approximately 210,000 clones, with roughly 84% observed a single time. The sequence was obtained from a woman aged 40 to 49 who had recovered from COVID-19. The V gene is TRBV19, the J gene TRBJ2-1; 7 nucleotides match TRBD2. The sequenced sample was peripheral blood. CDR3 sequence (DNA): TGTGCCAGTAGTGTCCAGCGGGATCACAATGAGCAGTTCTTC. Amino acids: CASSVQRDHNEQFF. The whole variable domain, remainder taken from reference TRBV19 and TRBJ2-1, is DGGITQSPKYLFRKEGQNVTLSCEQNLNHDAMYWYRQDPGQGLRLIYYSQIVNDFQKGDIAEGYSVSREKKESFPLTVTSAQKNPTAFYLCASSVQRDHNEQFFGPGTRLTVL.